Each of the 9 T cell receptor beta chains below was sequenced from the same sample in a study of blood T cell repertoires in COVID-19. TCRdb keeps only in-frame clones here, not all; method: immunoSEQ multiplex PCR. The sample lists 150,000 or so clones; approximately 85% were seen once. Sequences were obtained from peripheral blood. The receptors originated from a man in his sixties with COVID-19, enrolled during active disease.

Concerning this clone: The junction departs from germline at one end; a sequencing error may be responsible. The V and J genes are TRBV20-1 and TRBJ1-2; TRBD1 matches 7 bases. Germline values: CDR1 DFQATT, CDR2 SNEGSKA (reference sequence). The CDR3 contains 9 residues. CDR3 DNA: TGCAGTGCTGGACAGGAGAGACGCTTC. It is translated as CSAGQERRF.

This clone occurred a few times. A read error may account for a junction end that differs from germline. The DNA of the CDR3 is TGTGCTAGCACCCCTCGGGGGGACAGGGTCTCCACCGGGGAGCTGTTTTTT. Translated, it gives CASTPRGDRVSTGELFF. The chain uses TRBV7-7 and TRBJ2-2, with 9 bases aligning to TRBD1. Germline CDR1 and CDR2: SSHAT and FNYEAQ (reference sequence). The CDR3 spans 17 residues.

The chain joins TRBV28 to TRBJ2-7; D may be TRBD1 (5 bases). The CDR3 has 14 residues. The ends were cut back, 5 bases at V and 2 bases at J, with 13 bases in the middle. From germline, CDR1 is MDHEN and CDR2 SYDVKM. The CDR3 region is CASSLVGAAYEQYF. DNA of the CDR3: TGTGCCAGCAGTCTAGTAGGGGCCGCCTACGAGCAGTACTTC.

The V call is TRBV6-5, the J call TRBJ1-5; TRBD1 is a possible D gene (5 bases). The CDR3 is made up of 14 amino acids. V was clipped by 5 bases and J by 1 base, with 9 bases between them. The germline V gene has CDR1 MNHEY and CDR2 SVGAGI. The CDR3 loop is CASSQRDSNQPQHF. DNA of the CDR3: TGTGCCAGCAGTCAGCGGGACAGCAATCAGCCCCAGCATTTT.

This chain uses TRBV2 with TRBJ1-3; D not certain. V gave up 8 bases and J gave up 4 bases, with 9 bases separating them. This CDR3 contains 12 residues. Germline CDR1 and CDR2: SNHLY and FYNNEI. CDR3 in amino acids: CASGYSGNTIYF. CDR3 DNA sequence: TGTGCCAGCGGGTACAGCGGAAACACCATATATTTT.

The genes are TRBV6-5 and TRBJ2-5; 8 bases map to TRBD2. The germline gives CDR1 MNHEY, CDR2 SVGAGI. V lost 10 bases, J lost 5 bases, and 12 bases stayed unmatched. The CDR3 totals 14 residues. The CDR3 sequence: CATLRGAQGETQYF. The DNA for the CDR3 is TGTGCCACCCTGCGGGGGGCCCAAGGGGAGACCCAGTACTTC.

The CDR3 DNA reads TGTGCCAGCAGCCAAGGACTAGCGGGGAACGAGCAGTACTTC. It is translated as CASSQGLAGNEQYF. The rearrangement uses TRBV14 and TRBJ2-7; 11 bases are a match to TRBD2. The CDR3 length is 14 residues. CDR1 is SGHDN, CDR2 FVKESK, per germline. The J segment lost 5 bases and the V segment lost 1 base, leaving 1 base of the junction unmatched. Supplemented by reference TRBV14 and TRBJ2-7, the full variable domain reads EAGVTQFPSHSVIEKGQTVTLRCDPISGHDNLYWYRRVMGKEIKFLLHFVKESKQDESGMPNNRFLAERTGGTYSTLKVQPAELEDSGVYFCASSQGLAGNEQYFGPGTRLTVT.

This sequence joins TRBV29-1 and TRBJ1-1; tentative D call: TRBD1 (6 bases). V was pared by 7 bases and J by 4 bases, with 19 bases between. The CDR3 length is 14 residues. Germline lookup yields CDR1 SQVTM and CDR2 ANQGSEA. CDR3 in DNA: TGCAGCGCCCGGGGGGCACCCTCGGGCACTGAAGCTTTCTTT. This gives the protein CSARGAPSGTEAFF.

This clone was found once. This sequence joins TRBV5-6 and TRBJ1-5, with 7 bases that match TRBD1. CDR1 and CDR2 from the germline V gene are SGHDT and YYEEEE. J was trimmed by 0 bases and V by 4 bases; bases with no gene match: 7. CDR3 length: 16 amino acids. CDR3 coding DNA: TGTGCCAGCAGCCGTACGGGACAGTTTAGCAATCAGCCCCAGCATTTT. Residues: CASSRTGQFSNQPQHF.